These 21 T cell receptor beta chains came from one sample sequenced in a study of technical replicates of blood from a few donors. Produced via immunoSEQ multiplex PCR; TCRdb's table is partial and in-frame only. The sample has about 68,000 clones; less than 98% are singletons. Sequencing was carried out using T cells isolated from PBMCs. The receptor source for this set is a human donor in good health.

This clone was observed a handful of times. The chain carries TRBV19 and TRBJ2-3, with 10 bases aligning to TRBD2. Germline CDR1 and CDR2: LNHDA and SQIVND (reference sequence). CDR3 size: 14 residues. J lost 0 bases, V lost 6 bases, and 0 bases had no gene match. The CDR3, as DNA: TGTGCCAGTAGGACTAGCGGGAGCACAGATACGCAGTATTTT. It codes for CASRTSGSTDTQYF.

The chain carries TRBV6-5 and TRBJ1-1, with 8 bases lining up with TRBD1. J lost 7 bases, V lost 0 bases, and 10 bases had no gene match. CDR3 size: 16 residues. Germline CDR1 reads MNHEY; CDR2 reads SVGAGI. CDR3 in amino acids: CASSYSTGEMVIEAFF. CDR3 nucleotides: TGTGCCAGCAGTTACTCGACAGGGGAAATGGTCATTGAAGCTTTCTTT.

CDR3 sequence: CSVNRQMTDTQYF. The CDR3, as DNA: TGCAGCGTGAACAGGCAAATGACAGATACGCAGTATTTT. This chain uses TRBV29-1 with TRBJ2-3, with a tentative D call TRBD1 (5 bases). Trimming shortened V by 6 bases and J by 3 bases, and 13 bases separated the two germline ends. Germline lookup yields CDR1 SQVTM and CDR2 ANQGSEA. This CDR3 is 13 amino acids long.

This rearrangement joins TRBV11-2 to TRBJ2-7; 11 positions agree with TRBD2. Germline CDR1 reads SGHAT; CDR2 reads FQNNGV. The CDR3 is 16 amino acids. Trimming at V came to 0 bases and at J to 1 base, leaving 2 bases not matched to a gene. The CDR3 loop is CASSLDRTSGSYEQYF. In DNA, the CDR3 is TGTGCCAGCAGCTTAGATAGGACTAGCGGGTCCTACGAGCAGTACTTC.

The rearrangement joins TRBV5-6 to TRBJ2-7; 7 bases map to TRBD2. V shed 0 bases, J shed 2 bases, and the junction held 11 bases outside the gene matches. The germline V gene has CDR1 SGHDT and CDR2 YYEEEE. The CDR3 loop spans 17 amino acids. Here the CDR3 DNA reads TGTGCCAGCAGCTTGGACTGGGCGGGAGCCTTAACCTACGAGCAGTACTTC. Its translation is CASSLDWAGALTYEQYF.

The CDR3 protein is CASRVVGGPQSEQYF. The DNA of the CDR3 is TGTGCCAGCAGAGTAGTAGGGGGACCCCAATCCGAGCAGTACTTC. The chain carries TRBV11-2 and TRBJ2-7, with D possibly TRBD1 on 6 matching bases. The germline V gene has CDR1 SGHAT and CDR2 FQNNGV. The CDR3 is made up of 15 amino acids. Trimming removed 6 bases from V and 6 bases from J, with 21 bases in between.

This clone was seen a single time. This chain links TRBV30 with TRBJ1-5; possible D gene TRBD1, 6 bases. V shed 1 base and J shed 1 base, with 11 bases lying between them. The CDR3 is 15 amino acids. Per germline, CDR1 GTSNPN and CDR2 SVGIG (reference sequence). CDR3 sequence (DNA): TGTGCCTGGAGTGAAAATCAGGGGAGCAATCAGCCCCAGCATTTT. Amino acid sequence: CAWSENQGSNQPQHF.

This chain joins TRBV1 and TRBJ2-7; the table's D call, TRBD2, has no DNA check behind it. TRBV1 is classified as a pseudogene. The CDR3 is made up of 11 amino acids. The CDR3 region is CTSRDCYEQYF. CDR3 DNA sequence: TGCACCAGCCGGGACTGCTACGAGCAGTACTTC.

The table lists this clone with a count of one. The V and J genes are TRBV28 and TRBJ2-7, with TRBD2 matching 11 bases. This CDR3 spans 16 amino acids. J was trimmed by 4 bases and V by 6 bases; bases with no gene match: 11. Germline loops: CDR1 MDHEN, CDR2 SYDVKM. The CDR3 sequence is CASSTKIAGGPYEQYF. DNA of the CDR3: TGTGCCAGCAGCACCAAAATAGCGGGAGGGCCTTACGAGCAGTACTTC.

J is TRBJ1-2 and V is TRBV4-2, with D possibly matching TRBD1 (5 bases). Looked up from germline, CDR1 is LGHNA and CDR2 is YNFKEQ. The CDR3 spans 14 residues. V was trimmed by 2 bases and J by 6 bases, leaving 13 bases between them. The CDR3 region has the DNA TGTGCCAGCAGCCAAAACCTCGGGGGGGATGGCTACACCTTC. This codes for CASSQNLGGDGYTF.

This clone turned up a few times. This chain's CDR3 is CASSRTSGRGEQFF. CDR3 bases: TGTGCCAGCAGCCGGACTAGCGGGAGAGGCGAGCAGTTCTTC. The chain combines TRBV11-1 with TRBJ2-1, with 13 nucleotides matching TRBD2. The CDR3 contains 14 residues. Trimming at V came to 5 bases and at J to 10 bases, leaving 5 bases not matched to a gene. Germline V gene data show CDR1 as SGHAT and CDR2 as FQDESV (reference sequence).

The V gene is TRBV4-2, the J gene TRBJ2-2, with TRBD2 matching 7 bases. CDR1 and CDR2 (germline): LGHNA, YNFKEQ. This CDR3 spans 15 amino acids. V gave up 1 base and J gave up 5 bases; unmatched junction bases: 4. The CDR3 spells CASSQGEGGTGELFF. CDR3 DNA sequence: TGTGCCAGCAGCCAAGGGGAGGGTGGGACCGGGGAGCTGTTTTTT.

The V call is TRBV5-1, the J call TRBJ2-7; 9 nucleotides line up with TRBD1. This CDR3 spans 14 amino acids. J lost 4 bases, V lost 3 bases, and 5 bases had no gene match. Per the germline V gene, CDR1 is SGHRS and CDR2 is YFSETQ. CDR3 residues: CASSSGTGSYEQYF. The CDR3 coding sequence is TGCGCCAGCAGCTCAGGGACAGGGTCTTACGAGCAGTACTTC.

The rearrangement joins TRBV7-9 to TRBJ2-1, with 11 positions matching TRBD2. The V and J ends lost 2 bases and 5 bases, in that order; junction bases with no gene match: 2. The CDR3 covers 15 residues. The germline V gene encodes CDR1 SEHNR and CDR2 FQNEAQ (reference sequence). This chain's CDR3 is CASSLLLAGDNEQFF. The DNA for the CDR3 is TGTGCCAGCAGCTTACTACTAGCGGGAGACAATGAGCAGTTCTTC. Drawing the rest from reference TRBV7-9 and TRBJ2-1, the complete variable domain is DTGVSQNPRHKITKRGQNVTFRCDPISEHNRLYWYRQTLGQGPEFLTYFQNEAQLEKSRLLSDRFSAERPKGSFSTLEIQRTEQGDSAMYLCASSLLLAGDNEQFFGPGTRLTVL.

The V call is TRBV2, the J call TRBJ2-3; 8 nucleotides line up with TRBD2. V lost 6 bases and J lost 0; bases outside the gene matches: 5. There are 15 residues in the CDR3. Germline V gene lookup returns CDR1 SNHLY and CDR2 FYNNEI. As DNA, the CDR3 is TGTGCCAGCAGACCTAGCGGGCCTAGCACAGATACGCAGTATTTT. This encodes CASRPSGPSTDTQYF. The full variable domain, rest sourced from reference TRBV2 and TRBJ2-3, is EPEVTQTPSHQVTQMGQEVILRCVPISNHLYFYWYRQILGQKVEFLVSFYNNEISEKSEIFDDQFSVERPDGSNFTLKIRSTKLEDSAMYFCASRPSGPSTDTQYFGPGTRLTVL.

As concerns this clone: An end of the junction does not agree with germline; a read error may underlie this. This chain uses TRBV7-7 with TRBJ2-1; perhaps TRBD1 as D (6 bases). The length of the CDR3 is 16 residues. Germline CDR1 and CDR2: SSHAT and FNYEAQ (reference sequence). CDR3 sequence: CASSPIIGQSNNEQFF. The CDR3 bases are TGTGCTAGCAGCCCAATCATCGGACAGTCAAACAATGAGCAGTTCTTC.

The chain carries TRBV30 and TRBJ2-1; 12 nucleotides agree with TRBD2. The CDR3 has 16 residues. Germline CDR1 and CDR2: GTSNPN and SVGIG (reference sequence). After removal of 4 bases from V and 5 bases from J, the junction contained 9 bases not matched to a gene. CDR3 bases: TGTGCCTGGAAGTTTAGACTAGCGGGAGCTAACAATGAGCAGTTCTTC. It codes for CAWKFRLAGANNEQFF. The entire variable domain, with the rest obtained from reference TRBV30 and TRBJ2-1, is as follows: SQTIHQWPATLVQPVGSPLSLECTVEGTSNPNLYWYRQAAGRGLQLLFYSVGIGQISSEVPQNLSASRPQDRQFILSSKKLLLSDSGFYLCAWKFRLAGANNEQFFGPGTRLTVL.

V gene TRBV13 combines with J gene TRBJ2-3; D is perhaps TRBD1 (6 bases). Per germline, CDR1 PRHDT and CDR2 FYEKMQ (reference sequence). The CDR3 is 16 residues long. Trimming stripped 4 bases from V and 0 bases from J, with 14 bases between. The CDR3 nucleotides are TGTGCCAGCAGCTCCCCTAGGGACACCAGCACAGATACGCAGTATTTT. Its protein product is CASSSPRDTSTDTQYF.

The genes are TRBV6-5 and TRBJ2-2, with a weak D call TRBD1 (6 bases). Germline V gene data show CDR1 as MNHEY and CDR2 as SVGAGI. V shed 5 bases and J shed 7 bases, with 14 bases lying between them. The CDR3 spans 14 residues. The CDR3: CASSQSQGFGELFF. The CDR3 DNA sequence: TGTGCCAGCAGTCAATCGCAGGGGTTCGGGGAGCTGTTTTTT.

The chain is built from TRBV27 and TRBJ2-7; D perhaps matches TRBD1 (6 bases). V lost 2 bases, J lost 2 bases, and 13 bases lay in between. Germline V gene lookup returns CDR1 MNHEY and CDR2 SMNVEV (reference sequence). This CDR3 is 15 amino acids long. CDR3 nucleotides: TGTGCCAGCAGTTTAATTAGACAGGCGACCTACGAGCAGTACTTC. It specifies CASSLIRQATYEQYF.

The rearrangement joins TRBV28 to TRBJ2-2, with 7 bases that match TRBD1. V dropped 6 bases and J dropped 4; count of bases not matched to a gene: 8. Per germline, CDR1 MDHEN and CDR2 SYDVKM. CDR3 length: 15 residues. The CDR3 reads CASRLRGLSTGELFF. The CDR3 DNA is TGTGCCAGCAGGTTAAGGGGGCTGAGCACCGGGGAGCTGTTTTTT.